These T cell receptor beta chains were read from a single sample in a study of T-cell memory formation after mild COVID-19. TCRdb re-analysed the 5' RACE reads in MiXCR, keeping a single row per CDR3 protein. The sample records 70,000 to 100,000 distinct CDR3 sequences, roughly an eighth being singletons. Source material: PBMCs or a T cell subset sorted from them (not recorded which). Receptors originate from an adult woman who had mild COVID-19 (a few samples of this study predate the infection). Cell type and time point are not known. Both conserved end residues are trimmed from each CDR3. Fields, in order: V gene, J gene, CDR3 protein.

TRBV2	TRBJ2-2	ASSRNGELF
TRBV7-7	TRBJ1-1	ASSLSGGRDSTTRKVENTEAF
TRBV19	TRBJ1-2	ASSTSYGYT
TRBV2	TRBJ1-1	ASMWSGTEAF
TRBV20-1	TRBJ2-3	SASGLAGDPTDTQY
TRBV2	TRBJ2-2	ASSPGQGSGELF
TRBV7-9	TRBJ2-5	ASSSTTSGGPETQY
TRBV6-6	TRBJ1-5	ASSYSRVGSQPQH
TRBV14	TRBJ2-3	ASSQGGHTDTQY
TRBV12-3/TRBV12-4	TRBJ2-7	ASRRQGAGSYEQY
TRBV11-1	TRBJ2-5	ASSSPIEPGVGSETQY
TRBV7-9	TRBJ1-2	ASSLAVGFSGDRVNGYT
TRBV12-5	TRBJ1-1	ASAEGGTEAF
TRBV6-2/TRBV6-3	TRBJ2-5	ASRAGTGEETQY
TRBV14	TRBJ2-1	ASSQPAVATPNEQF
TRBV6-1	TRBJ2-1	ASSVAGYNEQF
TRBV4-1	TRBJ1-1	ASSLGQTEAF
TRBV4-1	TRBJ2-7	ASSQDVSYEQY
TRBV6-2/TRBV6-3	TRBJ2-7	ASDSYEQY
TRBV30	TRBJ2-3	AWSVFAADTQY
TRBV27	TRBJ2-3	ASTRGPAPDTQY
TRBV7-2	TRBJ2-3	ASSLLGEADTQY
TRBV4-2	TRBJ1-5	ASSQGSGLLGGNQPQH
TRBV20-1	TRBJ2-1	SATDYRGRVDNEQF
TRBV19	TRBJ2-1	ASSSGTSGGRNEQF
TRBV27	TRBJ2-7	ASSFGSGRSYEQY
TRBV5-1	TRBJ2-1	ASSYLQGSDEQF
TRBV27	TRBJ2-1	ASAMGQGLYNEQF
TRBV30	TRBJ2-3	AWSGGLGTDTQY
TRBV7-6	TRBJ2-2	ASSLGLAGRTGELF
TRBV6-1	TRBJ2-1	ASAWDEQF
TRBV29-1	TRBJ1-1	SVESAANTEAF
TRBV12-5	TRBJ2-3	ASGFARASADTQY
TRBV27	TRBJ2-5	ASSNTGDQETQY
TRBV27	TRBJ2-7	ASSPRGVVSYEQY
TRBV6-1	TRBJ2-2	ASNGGSHGDTGELF
TRBV27	TRBJ2-7	ASSSLRDNYEQY
TRBV5-1	TRBJ1-1	ASSLSGLNTEAF
TRBV7-9	TRBJ2-1	ASRPGLAGLVYNEQF
TRBV9	TRBJ2-3	ASSVDGSITQY
TRBV6-6	TRBJ1-2	ASSYSSEGQGVGYT
TRBV24-1	TRBJ2-5	ATKGLPGEETQY
TRBV5-1	TRBJ1-1	ASSLAGQGSTEAF
TRBV6-5	TRBJ2-2	ASSYGTGDSTGELF
TRBV7-9	TRBJ1-4	ASSFGTSSGGEKLF